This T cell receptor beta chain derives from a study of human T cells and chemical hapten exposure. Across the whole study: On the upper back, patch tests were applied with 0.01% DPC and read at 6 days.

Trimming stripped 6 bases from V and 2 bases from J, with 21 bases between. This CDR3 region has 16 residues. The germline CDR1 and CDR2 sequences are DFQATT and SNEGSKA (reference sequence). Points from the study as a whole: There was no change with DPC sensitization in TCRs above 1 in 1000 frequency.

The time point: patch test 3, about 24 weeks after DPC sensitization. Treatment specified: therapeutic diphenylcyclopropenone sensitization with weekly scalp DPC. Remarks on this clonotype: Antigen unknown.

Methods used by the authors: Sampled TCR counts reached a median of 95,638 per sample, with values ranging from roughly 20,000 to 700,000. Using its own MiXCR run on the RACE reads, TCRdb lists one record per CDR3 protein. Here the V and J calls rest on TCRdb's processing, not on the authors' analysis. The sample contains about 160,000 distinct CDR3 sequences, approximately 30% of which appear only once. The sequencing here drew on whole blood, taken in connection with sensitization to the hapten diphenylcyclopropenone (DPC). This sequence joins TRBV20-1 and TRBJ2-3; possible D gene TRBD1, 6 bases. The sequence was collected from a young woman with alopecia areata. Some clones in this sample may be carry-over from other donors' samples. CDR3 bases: TGCAGTGCCGACGGACAGCCGCCCTTTTCCACAGATACGCAGTATTTT. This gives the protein CSADGQPPFSTDTQYF.